Listed below are T cell receptor beta chains from one sample, sequenced in a study of blood T cell repertoires in COVID-19. Sequencing used immunoSEQ multiplex PCR; TCRdb keeps in-frame clones, though not all of them. This sample has 150,000 to 200,000 clones, with 80% to 90% found just once. Source material: PBMCs or T cells enriched from blood (not recorded which). Receptors originate from a woman aged 18-29 years who had recovered from COVID-19. Both conserved end residues are part of each CDR3. A D gene is named only where the DNA matches it firmly. Rows give clone size only sometimes, using once, few, many, or a class for an expanded clone.

TRBV2,.,.,TRBJ1-1,CASSPPPKTRNTEAFF,TGTGCCAGCAGCCCGCCACCCAAGACAAGGAACACTGAAGCTTTCTTT
TRBV7-9,TRBD1,.,TRBJ2-7,CASSYVTGGINEQYF,TGTGCCAGCAGCTACGTGACAGGGGGCATAAACGAGCAGTACTTC
TRBV2,TRBD2,.,TRBJ2-7,CASRLAGGVSYEQYF,TGTGCCAGCAGACTAGCGGGAGGCGTCTCCTACGAGCAGTACTTC
TRBV6-2/TRBV6-3,.,.,TRBJ1-2,CASSRSVGDSYGYTF,TGTGCCAGCAGCCGGAGTGTGGGGGACTCCTATGGCTACACCTTC
TRBV7-9,TRBD2,.,TRBJ2-1,CASSSRTSGSNEQFF,TGTGCCAGCAGCTCGAGGACTAGCGGGTCCAATGAGCAGTTCTTC
TRBV3-1/TRBV3-2,.,.,TRBJ1-3,CASSQERNTGNTIYF,TGTGCCAGCAGCCAAGAGAGGAATACGGGAAACACCATATATTTT
TRBV6-2/TRBV6-3,.,.,TRBJ1-1,CASSYEVNTEAFF,TGTGCCAGCAGTTACGAGGTGAACACTGAAGCTTTCTTT
TRBV7-9,TRBD2,.,TRBJ2-7,CASSSSGRAEQYF,TGTGCCAGCAGCTCGAGCGGGAGGGCCGAGCAGTACTTC
TRBV7-9,.,once,TRBJ2-7,CASSLAVYEQYF,TGTGCCAGCAGCTTAGCCGTATACGAGCAGTACTTC
TRBV11-3,.,.,TRBJ2-3,CASSSSTDTQYF,TGTGCCAGCAGTTCTAGCACAGATACGCAGTATTTT
TRBV10-1,.,.,TRBJ1-5,CASSESSAGMRPQHF,TGCGCCAGCAGTGAGTCGTCGGCAGGCATGAGGCCCCAGCATTTT
TRBV5-1,.,once,TRBJ2-1,CASGGDRAYEQFF,TGCGCCAGCGGCGGGGACAGAGCCTATGAGCAGTTCTTC
TRBV5-1,TRBD2,.,TRBJ2-3,CASSTPGTSGSTQYF,TGCGCCAGCAGCACGCCCGGGACTAGCGGGAGTACGCAGTATTTT
TRBV19,.,.,TRBJ1-5,CASSTQRNQPQHF,TGTGCCAGTTCGACACAGCGCAATCAGCCCCAGCATTTT
TRBV6-5,.,.,TRBJ1-5,CASQDRGNQPQHF,TGTGCCAGTCAGGACAGAGGCAATCAGCCCCAGCATTTT
TRBV3-1/TRBV3-2,TRBD2,few,TRBJ2-7,CASSQILAVNYEQYF,TGTGCCAGCAGCCAAATTCTAGCGGTGAACTACGAGCAGTACTTC
TRBV11-2,.,.,TRBJ2-1,CASSPLAGRPADEQFF,TGTGCCAGCAGCCCCCTCGCGGGGCGCCCCGCCGATGAGCAGTTCTTC
TRBV2,TRBD2,.,TRBJ2-7,CASSPGGSYEQYF,TGTGCCAGCAGTCCCGGGGGGTCCTACGAGCAGTACTTC